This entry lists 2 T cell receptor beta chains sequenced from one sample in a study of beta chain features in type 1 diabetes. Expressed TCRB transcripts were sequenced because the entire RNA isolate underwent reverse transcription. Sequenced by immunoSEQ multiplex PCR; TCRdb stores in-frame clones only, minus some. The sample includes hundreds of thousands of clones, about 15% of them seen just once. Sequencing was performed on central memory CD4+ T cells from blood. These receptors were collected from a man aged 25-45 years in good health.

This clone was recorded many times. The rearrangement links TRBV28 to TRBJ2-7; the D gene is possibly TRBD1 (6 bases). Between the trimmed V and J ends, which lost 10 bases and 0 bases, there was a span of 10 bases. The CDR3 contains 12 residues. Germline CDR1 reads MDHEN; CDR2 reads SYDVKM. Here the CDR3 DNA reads TGTGCCACCAGGGGCAGCTCCTACGAGCAGTACGTC. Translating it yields CATRGSSYEQYV.

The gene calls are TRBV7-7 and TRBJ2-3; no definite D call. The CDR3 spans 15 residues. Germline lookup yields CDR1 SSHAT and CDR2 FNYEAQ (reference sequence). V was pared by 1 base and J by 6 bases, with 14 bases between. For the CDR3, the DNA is TGTGCCAGCAGCTTAGTGTCTCTTCTCTCCGATACGCAGTATTTT. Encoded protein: CASSLVSLLSDTQYF. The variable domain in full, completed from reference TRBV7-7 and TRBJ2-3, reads GAGVSQSPRYKVTKRGQDVTLRCDPISSHATLYWYQQALGQGPEFLTYFNYEAQPDKSGLPSDRFSAERPEGSISTLTIQRTEQRDSAMYRCASSLVSLLSDTQYFGPGTRLTVL.